Below are 25 T cell receptor beta chains sequenced from a single sample in a study of cytomegalovirus exposure and HLA in healthy donors. Measured with immunoSEQ multiplex PCR; TCRdb has only the in-frame clones, and not every one. In the table there are some 98,000 clones, over 75% of which are singletons. Sequencing was done on a sample of PBMCs. The origin of the receptors is a man in his late teens or twenties in good health and CMV-seropositive.

The chain has TRBV9 and TRBJ2-5, with D unclear. CDR3 length equals 13 residues. The V end was cut by 1 base, the J end by 8 bases, with 12 bases between. Germline values: CDR1 SGDLS, CDR2 YYNGEE. CDR3 sequence: CASSVRDGGTQYF. CDR3 DNA sequence: TGTGCCAGCAGCGTAAGAGACGGCGGTACCCAGTACTTC. The full variable domain, completed using reference TRBV9 and TRBJ2-5, is DSGVTQTPKHLITATGQRVTLRCSPRSGDLSVYWYQQSLDQGLQFLIQYYNGEERAKGNILERFSAQQFPDLHSELNLSSLELGDSALYFCASSVRDGGTQYFGPGTRLLVL.

The V call is TRBV19, the J call TRBJ1-1; D might be TRBD1 (6 bases). The CDR3 length is 15 residues. The ends were cut back, 6 bases at V and 3 bases at J, with 17 bases in the middle. CDR1 and CDR2 from the germline V gene are LNHDA and SQIVND (reference sequence). As DNA, the CDR3 is TGTGCCAGTAGCGTGGTGGGGTCAGGGGACACTGAAGCTTTCTTT. It codes for CASSVVGSGDTEAFF.

The genes are TRBV28 and TRBJ2-5; the match to TRBD2 covers 8 bases. Germline CDR1 reads MDHEN; CDR2 reads SYDVKM. CDR3 length: 17 amino acids. Trimming at V came to 4 bases and at J to 1 base, leaving 11 bases not matched to a gene. CDR3 sequence (DNA): TGTGCCAGCAGTTATGGGCCGCGGCGGGGGGCCCAAGAGACCCAGTACTTC. Translation: CASSYGPRRGAQETQYF.

J is TRBJ2-7 and V is TRBV6-6; TRBD1 aligns across 10 bases. With 6 bases clipped from V and 4 bases from J, the junction kept 6 bases outside the gene matches. This CDR3 is built from 14 residues. Germline loops: CDR1 MNHNY, CDR2 SVGAGI (reference sequence). In DNA form, the CDR3 reads TGTGCCAGCAGATTGGACAGGGGGGGGTACGAGCAGTACTTC. It translates to CASRLDRGGYEQYF.

The chain has TRBV6-1 and TRBJ1-5; D possibly corresponds to TRBD1 (5 bases). V gave up 6 bases and J gave up 3 bases, with 15 bases separating them. The CDR3 is 15 residues long. Germline V gene sequence: CDR1 MNHNS, CDR2 SASEGT. Written as DNA, the CDR3 is TGTGCCAGCAGCGCCGCAGCGGGGCCCAATCAGCCCCAGCATTTT. It yields the protein CASSAAAGPNQPQHF.

The chain carries TRBV10-3 and TRBJ2-7; maybe TRBD1 (5 bases). Per the germline V gene, CDR1 is ENHRY and CDR2 is SYGVKD. The length of the CDR3 is 12 residues. The V gene lost 6 bases and the J gene lost 1 base, with 7 bases spanning the gap. For the CDR3, the DNA is TGTGCCATCAGCGACAGTTCCTACGAGCAGTACTTC. The encoded protein is CAISDSSYEQYF.

The chain combines TRBV27 with TRBJ2-7, with 8 nucleotides matching TRBD1. The CDR3 loop spans 15 amino acids. The germline V gene encodes CDR1 MNHEY and CDR2 SMNVEV (reference sequence). Trimming cost V 5 bases and J 3 bases; bases outside gene matches: 9. The CDR3 nucleotides read TGTGCCAGCAGTATACAGGGGGTTACCATCTACGAGCAGTACTTC. It is translated as CASSIQGVTIYEQYF.

V usage is TRBV9 and J usage is TRBJ2-1; 8 bases are shared with TRBD1. The CDR3 contains 17 residues. Trimming cost V 0 bases and J 4 bases; bases outside gene matches: 9. CDR1 and CDR2 from the germline V gene are SGDLS and YYNGEE. As DNA, the CDR3 is TGTGCCAGCAGCGTAGTCAGGGGGCCACTCCCTTACAATGAGCAGTTCTTC. Protein product: CASSVVRGPLPYNEQFF.

This clone has a single count. The gene calls are TRBV5-1 and TRBJ2-5, with 11 bases fitting TRBD2. After removal of 2 bases from V and 0 bases from J, the junction contained 9 bases not matched to a gene. Germline loops: CDR1 SGHRS, CDR2 YFSETQ. This CDR3 is 18 amino acids long. The chain's CDR3 is CASSFSTSGSWDQETQYF. CDR3 nucleotides: TGCGCCAGCAGCTTCAGTACTAGCGGGAGTTGGGACCAAGAGACCCAGTACTTC.

This clone was observed a handful of times. The rearrangement uses TRBV2 and TRBJ2-5; D is perhaps TRBD1 (5 bases). Germline V gene lookup returns CDR1 SNHLY and CDR2 FYNNEI. The CDR3 totals 14 residues. V lost 1 base and J lost 0, with 6 bases in between. The DNA of the CDR3 is TGTGCCAGCAGTGAAGACAGGCACCAAGAGACCCAGTACTTC. It translates to CASSEDRHQETQYF.

CDR3 loop: CASSPDTTYEQYF. The CDR3 region has the DNA TGTGCCAGCAGCCCGGACACTACCTACGAGCAGTACTTC. The rearrangement links TRBV11-3 to TRBJ2-7; tentatively, D is TRBD1 (5 bases). Germline values: CDR1 SGHNT, CDR2 YENEEA. CDR3 length: 13 residues. Between the trimmed V and J ends, which lost 5 bases and 2 bases, there was a span of 10 bases. The full variable domain, in which reference TRBV11-3 and TRBJ2-7 provide the parts outside the CDR3, is EAGVVQSPRYKIIEKKQPVAFWCNPISGHNTLYWYLQNLGQGPELLIRYENEEAVDDSQLPKDRFSAERLKGVDSTLKIQPAELGDSAVYLCASSPDTTYEQYFGPGTRLTVT.

The chain carries TRBV12-5 and TRBJ1-4; 8 bases match TRBD1. CDR3 length: 16 amino acids. V was clipped by 3 bases and J by 10 bases; unmatched bases: 13. Germline-derived CDR1 and CDR2 are LGHNT and FRNRAP. This CDR3 is CASGFRVPGQVGKLFF. The CDR3, as DNA: TGTGCTAGTGGTTTCCGTGTGCCGGGACAGGTTGGAAAACTGTTTTTT.

This CDR3 reads CASSLGGHGGELFF. CDR3 DNA sequence: TGTGCCAGCAGCTTAGGAGGGCACGGCGGGGAGCTGTTTTTT. The chain is built from TRBV7-2 and TRBJ2-2, with D possibly TRBD2 on 5 matching bases. Between the trimmed V and J ends, which lost 1 base and 7 bases, there was a span of 10 bases. This CDR3 region has 14 residues. CDR1 SGHTA and CDR2 FQGNSA come from the germline V gene.

The chain carries TRBV27 and TRBJ1-5; D gene ambiguous. CDR1 is MNHEY, CDR2 SMNVEV, per germline (reference sequence). The CDR3 has 15 residues. Trimming cost V 6 bases and J 3 bases, with 15 bases left between them. This CDR3 is CASSPGFGNNQPQHF. The CDR3 bases are TGTGCCAGCAGCCCAGGTTTCGGGAACAATCAGCCCCAGCATTTT.

The chain is built from TRBV27 and TRBJ1-1; D is uncertain. CDR1 is MNHEY and CDR2 is SMNVEV in the germline V gene (reference sequence). The V gene lost 5 bases and the J gene lost 2 bases, with 15 bases spanning the gap. The CDR3 has 15 amino acids. The CDR3 nucleotides are TGTGCCAGCAGTCCATCCGTCGGTGGTAACACTGAAGCTTTCTTT. It translates to CASSPSVGGNTEAFF.

This sequence joins TRBV6-1 and TRBJ1-1; no definite D call. V lost 2 bases to trimming and J lost 6 bases, with 4 bases between them. The germline V gene has CDR1 MNHNS and CDR2 SASEGT. The CDR3 has 11 residues. In DNA, the CDR3 is TGTGCCAGCAGTGAATATCCTGAAGCTTTCTTT. Translated, it gives CASSEYPEAFF.

The rearrangement joins TRBV29-1 to TRBJ2-5; 11 positions agree with TRBD2. Germline V gene sequence: CDR1 SQVTM, CDR2 ANQGSEA. There are 16 residues in the CDR3. After removal of 6 bases from V and 5 bases from J, the junction contained 14 bases not matched to a gene. The CDR3, as DNA: TGCAGCGTCGCACCACTAGCGGGGGCCGGAGGTGAGACCCAGTACTTC. This translates into CSVAPLAGAGGETQYF.

V gene TRBV9 combines with J gene TRBJ2-5; weak D call: TRBD1 (5 bases). Trimming took off 4 bases at V and 0 bases at J, with 13 bases between the two ends. The CDR3 runs to 15 residues. CDR1 SGDLS and CDR2 YYNGEE come from the germline V gene. CDR3 residues: CASSPRSGYQETQYF. The CDR3 coding sequence is TGTGCCAGCAGCCCCAGGTCAGGGTACCAAGAGACCCAGTACTTC.

CDR3 in DNA: TGTGCCAGCAGCAAAACTAGCGGGGGGGCTTTAGACACAGATACGCAGTATTTT. The encoded protein is CASSKTSGGALDTDTQYF. This chain uses TRBV13 with TRBJ2-3, with 13 bases aligning to TRBD2. The junction had 10 bases not matched to a gene; V was cut back by 5 bases and J by 2 bases. Germline CDR1 reads PRHDT; CDR2 reads FYEKMQ (reference sequence). The CDR3 extends over 18 amino acids.

The rearrangement links TRBV4-1 to TRBJ2-2; no reliable D call. The germline V gene encodes CDR1 MGHRA and CDR2 YSYEKL. The CDR3 contains 15 residues. V lost 0 bases and J lost 1, with 6 bases in between. The CDR3 bases are TGCGCCAGCAGCCAAGAGGCAGTGAACACCGGGGAGCTGTTTTTT. Translated: CASSQEAVNTGELFF.

The chain recombines TRBV4-1 with TRBJ2-5; D may be TRBD1 (5 bases). V dropped 1 base and J dropped 3 bases, with 9 bases sitting between them. In germline, CDR1 is MGHRA, CDR2 YSYEKL. This CDR3 spans 14 amino acids. The CDR3 coding sequence is TGCGCCAGCAGCCAAGTGACGACAGAAGAGACCCAGTACTTC. It is translated as CASSQVTTEETQYF.

The chain combines TRBV7-2 with TRBJ1-1; maybe TRBD1 (5 bases). The CDR3 contains 13 residues. Germline values: CDR1 SGHTA, CDR2 FQGNSA. Deletions cut 5 bases from V and 5 bases from J, with 12 bases between. The CDR3 spells CASSDWAGTEAFF. CDR3 bases: TGTGCCAGCAGCGATTGGGCAGGGACTGAAGCTTTCTTT. The whole variable domain, remainder taken from reference TRBV7-2 and TRBJ1-1, is GAGVSQSPSNKVTEKGKDVELRCDPISGHTALYWYRQSLGQGLEFLIYFQGNSAPDKSGLPSDRFSAERTGGSVSTLTIQRTQQEDSAVYLCASSDWAGTEAFFGQGTRLTVV.

For the CDR3, the DNA is TGTGCCAGCAGTTTATGGGGCACTAGCCGAAGCTCCTACGAGCAGTACTTC. Its translation: CASSLWGTSRSSYEQYF. The chain recombines TRBV28 with TRBJ2-7, with D possibly TRBD2 on 6 matching bases. V was trimmed by 0 bases and J by 0 bases, leaving 15 bases between them. CDR1 and CDR2 (germline): MDHEN, SYDVKM. The CDR3 runs to 17 residues.

This chain joins TRBV7-9 and TRBJ2-1; 10 nucleotides align to TRBD2. There are 14 residues in the CDR3. The V gene's germline CDR1 is SEHNR and CDR2 FQNEAQ (reference sequence). After removal of 7 bases from V and 6 bases from J, the junction contained 6 bases not matched to a gene. CDR3 sequence reads: CASISSSGGNEQFF. As DNA, the CDR3 is TGTGCCAGCATATCGTCTAGCGGGGGCAATGAGCAGTTCTTC.

V usage is TRBV19 and J usage is TRBJ2-4; 10 positions match TRBD1. Germline V gene sequence: CDR1 LNHDA, CDR2 SQIVND (reference sequence). CDR3 length: 17 amino acids. Losses at the gene ends were 3 bases for V and 0 bases for J; bases not matched to a gene: 5. The CDR3 is CASSIGTGDPAKNIQYF. The CDR3 DNA follows: TGTGCCAGTAGTATTGGGACAGGGGACCCAGCCAAAAACATTCAGTACTTC.